The 18 T cell receptor beta chains below come from one sample, sequenced in a study of T cells in Graves' hyperthyroidism and ophthalmopathy. TCR beta CDR3 region amplification was performed from RNA transcripts. The HTBI primer set drove a first-round RT-PCR of the TCR CDR3. Each CDR3 protein is one row after TCRdb ran MiXCR on the multiplex PCR reads. This table holds about 270,000 distinct CDR3 sequences, around 22% found once. Specimen: blood. The origin of the receptors is a man aged 25 to 40 with Graves' ophthalmopathy.

This clonotype has just a few counts. The rearrangement uses TRBV24-1 and TRBJ2-1; TRBD2 matches at 10 bases. There are 14 residues in the CDR3. The germline V gene encodes CDR1 KGHDR and CDR2 SFDVKD. V shed 4 bases and J 9 bases; nucleotides not matched to a gene: 5. The CDR3 region has the DNA TGTGCCACCAGTGACCCCCTAGCGGGAGTTGAGCAGTTCTTC. Translated, it gives CATSDPLAGVEQFF.

This rearrangement joins TRBV2 to TRBJ1-2; D possibly corresponds to TRBD1 (6 bases). The CDR3 sequence is 12 residues long. CDR1 is SNHLY and CDR2 is FYNNEI in the germline V gene. V was trimmed by 6 bases and J by 5 bases, leaving 10 bases between them. CDR3 sequence: CASRQGRYGYTF. CDR3 in DNA: TGTGCCAGCAGACAGGGTCGGTATGGCTACACCTTC.

The chain links TRBV14 to TRBJ2-1; 7 positions agree with TRBD1. The CDR3 has 14 residues. The germline CDR1 and CDR2 sequences are SGHDN and FVKESK. With 7 bases clipped from V and 6 bases from J, the junction kept 9 bases outside the gene matches. CDR3 sequence reads: CASTRDSGPNEQFF. The CDR3 bases are TGTGCCAGCACCCGGGACAGCGGTCCCAATGAGCAGTTCTTC.

The CDR3 spells CATSDSTGLGEKLFF. In DNA form, the CDR3 reads TGTGCCACCAGTGATTCTACAGGGCTCGGTGAAAAACTGTTTTTT. The chain links TRBV24-1 to TRBJ1-4; maybe TRBD1 (6 bases). Germline loops: CDR1 KGHDR, CDR2 SFDVKD. The CDR3 totals 15 residues. The V and J ends lost 2 bases and 7 bases respectively, with 13 bases between them.

The chain recombines TRBV6-2 or TRBV6-3 with TRBJ2-1; 8 nucleotides line up with TRBD2. The J call may be faulty, since TRBJ2-7 better matches the DNA end. There are 16 residues in the CDR3. Germline CDR1 reads MNHEY; CDR2 reads SVGEGT. The CDR3 sequence: CASSSLAASSYNEQYF. DNA of the CDR3: TGTGCCAGCAGTTCACTAGCGGCCAGCTCCTACAATGAGCAGTACTTC.

The genes are TRBV20-1 and TRBJ2-1; possible D gene TRBD2, 5 bases. Per the germline V gene, CDR1 is DFQATT and CDR2 is SNEGSKA (reference sequence). V lost 2 bases and J 0 bases, leaving 14 bases between the germline ends. The CDR3 extends over 16 amino acids. CDR3 sequence (DNA): TGCAGTGCTAGAAGTAGGCGGGTAAGCTCCTACAATGAGCAGTTCTTC. Translation gives CSARSRRVSSYNEQFF.

The chain combines TRBV28 with TRBJ1-5; weak D call: TRBD1 (6 bases). The CDR3 is made up of 14 amino acids. CDR1 is MDHEN, CDR2 SYDVKM, per germline. V lost 4 bases and J 2 bases, leaving 9 bases between the germline ends. In nucleotides, the CDR3 is TGTGCCAGCAGTTACGGGACACGCAATCAGCCCCAGCATTTT. It yields the protein CASSYGTRNQPQHF.

This clonotype was seen only a few times. The chain links TRBV29-1 to TRBJ1-1, with TRBD1 matching over 9 bases. The CDR3 has 14 residues. The V segment lost 3 bases and the J segment 0 bases; nucleotides outside the gene matches: 2. The germline V gene has CDR1 SQVTM and CDR2 ANQGSEA. The CDR3 sequence is CSVEGTGLNTEAFF. DNA for the CDR3: TGCAGCGTTGAGGGGACAGGGCTGAACACTGAAGCTTTCTTT.

The chain carries TRBV11-2 and TRBJ2-7; 7 bases line up with TRBD2. V shed 3 bases and J 1 base; nucleotides not matched to a gene: 9. The CDR3 covers 16 residues. Germline values: CDR1 SGHAT, CDR2 FQNNGV. The CDR3 DNA sequence: TGTGCCAGCAGCTTTCATGCGGGAGCCCAATCCTACGAGCAGTACTTC. Translating gives CASSFHAGAQSYEQYF.

With regard to this clonotype: With a much larger clone just one base away, this may be a read error. The chain carries TRBV6-8 and TRBJ2-1, with a possible D match to TRBD2 (7 bases). The CDR3 has 18 residues. Germline assignment: CDR1 MNHGY and CDR2 SAAAGT. The CDR3 DNA reads as TGTGCCGGCAGTTACCCCACGGGAGGAGGGGGGGGCTACAATGAGCAGTTCTTC. Its translation is CAGSYPTGGGGGYNEQFF.

The V call is TRBV4-1, the J call TRBJ1-5; no clear D gene. The V end was cut by 4 bases, the J end by 3 bases, with 16 bases between. The CDR3 is 16 amino acids. CDR1 and CDR2 from the germline V gene are MGHRA and YSYEKL. CDR3 DNA sequence: TGCGCCAGCAGCCCCCCCGAGGGCAGCCCCAATCAGCCCCAGCATTTT. Amino acid sequence: CASSPPEGSPNQPQHF.

The rearrangement links TRBV7-2 to TRBJ2-1; 13 positions agree with TRBD2. The germline V gene encodes CDR1 SGHTA and CDR2 FQGNSA. The CDR3 is 19 amino acids. The V segment lost 0 bases and the J segment 0 bases; nucleotides outside the gene matches: 5. In DNA form, the CDR3 reads TGTGCCAGCAGCTTAGCCTGGACTAGCGGGAGTACCTCCTACAATGAGCAGTTCTTC. Its protein product is CASSLAWTSGSTSYNEQFF.

At least ten counts were recorded for this clonotype. V usage is TRBV2 and J usage is TRBJ2-1, with unresolved D. V was shortened by 10 bases and J by 0 bases, with 19 bases between the two germline ends. There are 16 residues in the CDR3. Germline V gene sequence: CDR1 SNHLY, CDR2 FYNNEI. CDR3 protein: CATTGLGSSSYNEQFF. The CDR3 nucleotides read TGTGCCACCACGGGCCTGGGCAGCAGCTCCTACAATGAGCAGTTCTTC.

In the case of this clonotype: A junction boundary mismatches the germline segment, possibly from a read error. This chain connects TRBV27 to TRBJ1-4; D remains ambiguous. The CDR3 totals 15 residues. In germline, CDR1 is MNHEY, CDR2 SMNVEV (reference sequence). The CDR3 protein is CASSSAARPSEKLCF. For the CDR3, the DNA is TGTGCCAGCAGTTCGGCCGCCAGGCCCAGTGAAAAACTGTGTTTT. Together with reference TRBV27 and TRBJ1-4, the CDR3 gives the full variable domain: EAQVTQNPRYLITVTGKKLTVTCSQNMNHEYMSWYRQDPGLGLRQIYYSMNVEVTDKGDVPEGYKVSRKEKRNFPLILESPSPNQTSLYFCASSSAARPSEKLCFGSGTQLSVL.

In its sample, this clonotype was seen many times. The gene calls are TRBV12-3 or TRBV12-4 and TRBJ1-1; a weak D match, TRBD1 (5 bases). This CDR3 is built from 14 residues. V was cut by 6 bases and J by 0 bases, with 11 bases left in between. The CDR3 spells CASRVRGLNTEAFF. CDR3 nucleotide sequence: TGTGCCAGCAGGGTCCGGGGGTTGAACACTGAAGCTTTCTTT.

Regarding this clonotype: A much larger clonotype is one base distant, so this may be a read error. The J gene is TRBJ1-1, the V gene TRBV3-1, with D possibly TRBD1 on 5 matching bases. The germline V gene encodes CDR1 LGHDT and CDR2 YNNKEL (reference sequence). This CDR3 is built from 13 residues. The CDR3 DNA reads as TGTGTCAGCAGCCAAGGCCGGGGGACTGAAGCTTTCTTT. This gives the protein CVSSQGRGTEAFF. Based on the CDR3 plus reference TRBV3-1 and TRBJ1-1, the full variable domain is DTAVSQTPKYLVTQMGNDKSIKCEQNLGHDTMYWYKQDSKKFLKIMFSYNNKELIINETVPNRFSPKSPDKAHLNLHINSLELGDSAVYFCVSSQGRGTEAFFGQGTRLTVV.

The chain has TRBV27 and TRBJ1-3, with unresolved D. CDR3 length: 15 residues. Trimming pared 4 bases from V and 2 bases from J, leaving 12 bases between. Germline lookup yields CDR1 MNHEY and CDR2 SMNVEV (reference sequence). The CDR3 reads CASSSARKPGNTIYF. The DNA for the CDR3 is TGTGCCAGCAGTTCGGCCCGGAAACCTGGAAACACCATATATTTT.

This clonotype has ten or more counts. V and J are TRBV29-1 and TRBJ1-1; 9 bases fit TRBD1. The germline gives CDR1 SQVTM, CDR2 ANQGSEA. The CDR3 has 13 residues. Trimming cost V 4 bases and J 5 bases; bases outside gene matches: 5. Here the CDR3 reads CSVGGQGGTEAFF. The CDR3 DNA is TGCAGCGTTGGGGGACAGGGTGGGACTGAAGCTTTCTTT. Using reference TRBV29-1 and TRBJ1-1 for the parts outside the CDR3, the full variable domain is SAVISQKPSRDICQRGTSLTIQCQVDSQVTMMFWYRQQPGQSLTLIATANQGSEATYESGFVIDKFPISRPNLTFSTLTVSNMSPEDSSIYLCSVGGQGGTEAFFGQGTRLTVV.